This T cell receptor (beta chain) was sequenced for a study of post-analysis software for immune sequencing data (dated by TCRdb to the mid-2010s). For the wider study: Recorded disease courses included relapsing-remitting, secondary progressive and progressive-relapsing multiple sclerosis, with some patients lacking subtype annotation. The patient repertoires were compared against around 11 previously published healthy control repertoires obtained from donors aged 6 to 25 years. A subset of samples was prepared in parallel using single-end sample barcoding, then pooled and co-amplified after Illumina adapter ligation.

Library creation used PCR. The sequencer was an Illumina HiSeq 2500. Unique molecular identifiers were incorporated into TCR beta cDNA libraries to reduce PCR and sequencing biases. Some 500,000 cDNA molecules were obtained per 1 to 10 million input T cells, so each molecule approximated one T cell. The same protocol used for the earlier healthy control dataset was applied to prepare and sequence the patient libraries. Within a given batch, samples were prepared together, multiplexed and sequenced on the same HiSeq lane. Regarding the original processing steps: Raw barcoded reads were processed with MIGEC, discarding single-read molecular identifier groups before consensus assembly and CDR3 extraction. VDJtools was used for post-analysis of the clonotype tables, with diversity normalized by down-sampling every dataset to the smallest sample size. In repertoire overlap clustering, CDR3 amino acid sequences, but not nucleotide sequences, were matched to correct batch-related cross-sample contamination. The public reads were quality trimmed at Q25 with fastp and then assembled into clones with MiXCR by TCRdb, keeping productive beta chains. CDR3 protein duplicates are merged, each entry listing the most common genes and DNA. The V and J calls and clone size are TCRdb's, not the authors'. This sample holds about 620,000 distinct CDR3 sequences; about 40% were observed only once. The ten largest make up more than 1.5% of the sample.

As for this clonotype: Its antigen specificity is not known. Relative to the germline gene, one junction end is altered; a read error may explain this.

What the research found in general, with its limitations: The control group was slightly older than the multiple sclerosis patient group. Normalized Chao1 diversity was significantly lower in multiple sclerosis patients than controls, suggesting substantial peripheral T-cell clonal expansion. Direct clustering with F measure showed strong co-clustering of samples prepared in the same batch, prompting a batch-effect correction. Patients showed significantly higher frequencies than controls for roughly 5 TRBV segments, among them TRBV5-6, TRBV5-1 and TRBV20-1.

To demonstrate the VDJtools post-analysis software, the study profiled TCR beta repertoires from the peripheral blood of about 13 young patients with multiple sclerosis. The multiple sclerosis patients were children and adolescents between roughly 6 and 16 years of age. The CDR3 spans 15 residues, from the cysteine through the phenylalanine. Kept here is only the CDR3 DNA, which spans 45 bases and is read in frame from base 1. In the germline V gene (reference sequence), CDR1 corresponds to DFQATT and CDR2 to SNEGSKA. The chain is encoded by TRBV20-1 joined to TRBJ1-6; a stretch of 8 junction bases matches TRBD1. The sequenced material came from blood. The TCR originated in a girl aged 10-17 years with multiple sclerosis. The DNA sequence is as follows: TGCAGCGCTAGAACACCTTTGCAGGGGGCGTCACCCCTCCACTTT. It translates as CSARTPLQGASPLHF.